Below, 17 T cell receptor beta chains from the same sample are listed, as sequenced in a study of blood T cell repertoires in COVID-19. The repertoire was sequenced with immunoSEQ multiplex PCR; TCRdb's copy has only in-frame clones and lacks some. The sample yields about 210,000 clones, 82% seen once. Sequenced sample: peripheral blood. These receptors were taken from a woman aged 40 to 55 with acute or convalescent COVID-19.

V and J are TRBV24-1 and TRBJ2-1; 12 bases match TRBD2. This CDR3 comprises 17 residues. Germline trimming cut 4 bases from V and 4 bases from J; bases unmatched to any gene: 7. The germline gives CDR1 KGHDR, CDR2 SFDVKD. DNA of the CDR3: TGTGCCACCAGTGACCGACTAGCGGGAGAGGCGTACAATGAGCAGTTCTTC. Its protein is CATSDRLAGEAYNEQFF.

Note on this clone: The junction shows a germline mismatch at one end, possibly a read error. The rearrangement joins TRBV5-1 to TRBJ1-1, with unresolved D. The germline V gene has CDR1 SGHRS and CDR2 YFSETQ. CDR3 length: 14 residues. The CDR3 DNA follows: TGCGCCAGCAGGTACAGCCTTTCGAACGCTGAAGCTTTCTTT. The encoded protein is CASRYSLSNAEAFF.

This clone was detected only once. The chain has TRBV24-1 and TRBJ2-7, with TRBD1 matching over 11 bases. J lost 0 bases, V lost 0 bases, and 6 bases had no gene match. Germline V gene lookup returns CDR1 KGHDR and CDR2 SFDVKD. The CDR3 extends over 18 amino acids. CDR3 sequence (DNA): TGTGCCACCAGTGATTTGGGGACAGGGGGTTCCAGCTCCTACGAGCAGTACTTC. It yields the protein CATSDLGTGGSSSYEQYF.

This clone was counted once. The chain has TRBV7-8 and TRBJ2-7; D remains unclear. This CDR3 contains 13 residues. The V end was cut by 0 bases, the J end by 5 bases, with 8 bases between. Germline CDR1 SGHVS, CDR2 FQNEAQ. CDR3 DNA sequence: TGTGCCAGCAGCTTAGCGCACGCGAACGAGCAGTACTTC. Translation: CASSLAHANEQYF. The full variable domain, its missing parts supplied by reference TRBV7-8 and TRBJ2-7, is GAGVSQSPRYKVAKRGQDVALRCDPISGHVSLFWYQQALGQGPEFLTYFQNEAQLDKSGLPSDRFFAERPEGSVSTLKIQRTQQEDSAVYLCASSLAHANEQYFGPGTRLTVT.

This rearrangement joins TRBV6-2 or TRBV6-3 to TRBJ1-5; no clear D gene. This CDR3 has 14 amino acids. Trimming cost V 7 bases and J 2 bases, with 12 bases left between them. Per germline, CDR1 MNHEY and CDR2 SVGEGT. In DNA, the CDR3 is TGTGCCAGCATCCCCGGTCTGGGCAATCAGCCCCAGCATTTT. Translation: CASIPGLGNQPQHF.

This rearrangement joins TRBV11-2 to TRBJ2-1, with 7 bases identical to TRBD2. CDR1 and CDR2 (germline): SGHAT, FQNNGV. The V gene end was trimmed by 0 bases and the J gene end by 2 bases; junction bases not matched to a gene: 7. The CDR3 length is 17 residues. CDR3 in amino acids: CASSLEAGVSPYNEQFF. In DNA form, the CDR3 reads TGTGCCAGCAGCTTAGAGGCGGGAGTTTCTCCCTACAATGAGCAGTTCTTC.

V and J are TRBV3-1 (or the pseudogene TRBV3-2) and TRBJ1-3; D uncertain. In germline, CDR1 is LGHDT, CDR2 YNNKEL (reference sequence). V shed 0 bases and J shed 0 bases, with 6 bases lying between them. CDR3 length: 15 amino acids. The CDR3 DNA reads as TGTGCCAGCAGCCAAGATAGGAGCTCTGGAAACACCATATATTTT. This sequence encodes CASSQDRSSGNTIYF.

A note on this clone: The sample contains more than one DNA sequence encoding this CDR3. V is TRBV6-5 and J is TRBJ2-2; 14 positions match TRBD2. The germline V gene encodes CDR1 MNHEY and CDR2 SVGAGI. Germline trimming cut 6 bases from V and 6 bases from J; bases unmatched to any gene: 3. This CDR3 is 15 amino acids long. CDR3 DNA: TGTGCCAGCAGGGGACTAGCGGGAGTCTCCGGGGAGCTGTTTTTT. It encodes CASRGLAGVSGELFF.

Points on this clone: The same CDR3 is also encoded by other DNA sequences in this sample. This chain joins TRBV7-3 and TRBJ2-1, with TRBD1 matching over 9 bases. The CDR3 totals 15 residues. The V and J ends lost 5 bases and 6 bases, in that order; junction bases with no gene match: 8. Germline CDR1 is SGHTA and CDR2 is FQGTGA. CDR3 protein: CASSPGQGGVNEQFF. CDR3 nucleotides: TGTGCCAGCAGCCCGGGACAGGGTGGTGTCAATGAGCAGTTCTTC.

The chain links TRBV5-1 to TRBJ2-1; 8 bases fit TRBD2. The CDR3 extends over 13 amino acids. The V and J ends lost 4 bases and 10 bases, in that order; junction bases with no gene match: 7. Germline V gene sequence: CDR1 SGHRS, CDR2 YFSETQ. The CDR3 reads CASSREGPGEQFF. CDR3 DNA: TGCGCCAGCAGCCGGGAGGGCCCGGGAGAGCAGTTCTTC.

This clone was detected once. The gene calls are TRBV27 and TRBJ1-1; weak D call: TRBD1 (6 bases). The CDR3 is 14 amino acids. V dropped 5 bases and J dropped 7 bases, with 17 bases sitting between them. The germline gives CDR1 MNHEY, CDR2 SMNVEV (reference sequence). The CDR3 here is CASSPRTVVLEAFF. CDR3 nucleotides: TGTGCCAGCAGTCCTAGGACAGTCGTCCTTGAAGCTTTCTTT.

CDR3 nucleotide sequence: TGTGCCAGCAGTGACAGTAATAATTCACCCCTCCACTTT. Residues: CASSDSNNSPLHF. The chain links TRBV6-1 to TRBJ1-6; no reliable D call. This CDR3 is built from 13 residues. Trimming stripped 3 bases from V and 5 bases from J, with 5 bases between. The germline V gene encodes CDR1 MNHNS and CDR2 SASEGT.

CDR3 amino acids: CASSYQGSEAFF. CDR3 in DNA: TGTGCCAGCAGCTATCAGGGGTCTGAAGCTTTCTTT. The chain links TRBV7-3 to TRBJ1-1, with D perhaps matching TRBD1 (6 bases). V lost 4 bases and J lost 6, with 9 bases in between. In germline, CDR1 is SGHTA, CDR2 FQGTGA. The CDR3 sequence is 12 residues long. Full variable domain (rest looked up from reference TRBV7-3 and TRBJ1-1): GAGVSQTPSNKVTEKGKYVELRCDPISGHTALYWYRQSLGQGPEFLIYFQGTGAADDSGLPNDRFFAVRPEGSVSTLKIQRTERGDSAVYLCASSYQGSEAFFGQGTRLTVV.

The chain links TRBV15 to TRBJ1-5, with D unclear. Germline CDR1 reads LNHNV; CDR2 reads YYDKDF (reference sequence). This CDR3 region has 18 residues. The V end was cut by 0 bases, the J end by 0 bases, with 15 bases between. CDR3 amino acids: CATSRDLRRSHSNQPQHF. DNA for the CDR3: TGTGCCACCAGCAGAGATCTTCGGCGTAGCCATAGCAATCAGCCCCAGCATTTT. Filled out from reference TRBV15 and TRBJ1-5, the complete variable domain reads DAMVIQNPRYQVTQFGKPVTLSCSQTLNHNVMYWYQQKSSQAPKLLFHYYDKDFNNEADTPDNFQSRRPNTSFCFLDIRSPGLGDTAMYLCATSRDLRRSHSNQPQHFGDGTRLSIL.

The V call is TRBV5-4, the J call TRBJ2-1; 10 bases match TRBD2. J was trimmed by 7 bases and V by 1 base; bases with no gene match: 8. The germline gives CDR1 SGHNT, CDR2 YYREEE (reference sequence). The CDR3 is made up of 16 amino acids. The CDR3 reads CASSLKTSGPGNEQFF. The CDR3 DNA reads TGTGCCAGCAGCTTGAAGACTAGCGGGCCGGGTAATGAGCAGTTCTTC. The full variable domain, completed using reference TRBV5-4 and TRBJ2-1, is ETGVTQSPTHLIKTRGQQVTLRCSSQSGHNTVSWYQQALGQGPQFIFQYYREEENGRGNFPPRFSGLQFPNYSSELNVNALELDDSALYLCASSLKTSGPGNEQFFGPGTRLTVL.

The gene calls are TRBV5-6 and TRBJ1-6; 8 nucleotides align to TRBD1. The CDR3 length is 15 residues. Germline V gives CDR1 SGHDT, CDR2 YYEEEE. The ends lost 5 bases at V and 5 bases at J; junction bases unmatched: 6. CDR3 bases: TGTGCCAGCAGACGCGGACAGGGAAATAATTCACCCCTCCACTTT. This gives the protein CASRRGQGNNSPLHF.

The V and J genes are TRBV3-1 (or the pseudogene TRBV3-2) and TRBJ2-1; 8 bases match TRBD2. This CDR3 region has 20 residues. J gave up 5 bases and V 0 bases, and 18 bases lay outside the gene matches. Germline values: CDR1 LGHDT, CDR2 YNNKEL (reference sequence). As DNA, the CDR3 is TGTGCCAGCAGCCAAGATGGGGGACTAGGAGGCGAGGTTTTGAACAATGAGCAGTTCTTC. It is translated as CASSQDGGLGGEVLNNEQFF.